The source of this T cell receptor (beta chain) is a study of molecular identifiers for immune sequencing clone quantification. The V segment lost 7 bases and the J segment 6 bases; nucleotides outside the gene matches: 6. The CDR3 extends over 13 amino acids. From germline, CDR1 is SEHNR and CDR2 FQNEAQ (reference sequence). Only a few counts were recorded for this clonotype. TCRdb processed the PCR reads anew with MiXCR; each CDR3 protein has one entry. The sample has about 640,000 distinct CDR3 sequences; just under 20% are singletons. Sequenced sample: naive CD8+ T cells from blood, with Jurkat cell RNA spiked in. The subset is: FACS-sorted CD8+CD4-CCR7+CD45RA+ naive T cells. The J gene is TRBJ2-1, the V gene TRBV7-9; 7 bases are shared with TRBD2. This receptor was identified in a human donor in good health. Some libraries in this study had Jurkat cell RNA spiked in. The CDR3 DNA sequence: TGTGCCAGCACCCGTGGGGAGGGCAATGAGCAGTTCTTC. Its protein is CASTRGEGNEQFF. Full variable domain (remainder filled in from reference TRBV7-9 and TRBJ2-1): DTGVSQNPRHKITKRGQNVTFRCDPISEHNRLYWYRQTLGQGPEFLTYFQNEAQLEKSRLLSDRFSAERPKGSFSTLEIQRTEQGDSAMYLCASTRGEGNEQFFGPGTRLTVL.